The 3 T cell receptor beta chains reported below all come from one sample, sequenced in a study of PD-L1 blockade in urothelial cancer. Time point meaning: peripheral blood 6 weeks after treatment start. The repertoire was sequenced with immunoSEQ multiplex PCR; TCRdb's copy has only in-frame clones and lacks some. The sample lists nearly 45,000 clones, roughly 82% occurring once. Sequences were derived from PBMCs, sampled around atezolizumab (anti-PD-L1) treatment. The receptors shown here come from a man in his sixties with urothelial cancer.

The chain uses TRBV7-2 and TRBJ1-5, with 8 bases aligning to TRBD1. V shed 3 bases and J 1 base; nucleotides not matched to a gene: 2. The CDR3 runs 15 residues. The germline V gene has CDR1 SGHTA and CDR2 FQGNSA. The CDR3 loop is CASSLTGASNQPQHF. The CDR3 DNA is TGTGCCAGCAGCTTGACAGGGGCGAGCAATCAGCCCCAGCATTTT.

CDR3 sequence (DNA): TGTGCCAGCAGTGAAGACCCTGGACAGGGTTTATTTGGGGCCAACGTCCTGACTTTC. It specifies CASSEDPGQGLFGANVLTF. The V gene is TRBV6-1, the J gene TRBJ2-6; 8 bases align to TRBD1. This CDR3 has 19 residues. Germline lookup yields CDR1 MNHNS and CDR2 SASEGT. Trimming took 1 base from V and 3 from J; bases not matched to a gene: 11.

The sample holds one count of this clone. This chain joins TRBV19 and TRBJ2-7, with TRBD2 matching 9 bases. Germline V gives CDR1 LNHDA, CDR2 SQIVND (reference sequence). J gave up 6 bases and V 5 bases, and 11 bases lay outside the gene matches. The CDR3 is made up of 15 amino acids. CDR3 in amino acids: CASSLGASGTREQYF. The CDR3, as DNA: TGTGCCAGTAGTCTGGGAGCTAGCGGGACGCGCGAGCAGTACTTC.